This T cell receptor beta chain was profiled in a study of blood T cell repertoires in COVID-19. In the authors' methods: From reference gene primer amplification, estimates of nucleated cell counts were derived. Assay used: immunoSEQ multiplex PCR; TCRdb lists only in-frame clones, some missing. The V and J calls and clone size come from that table; D and trimming were worked out from the DNA. The table includes about 330,000 clones, 92% detected once. Germline CDR1 reads SGHRS; CDR2 reads YFSETQ. With 4 bases clipped from V and 6 bases from J, the junction kept 5 bases outside the gene matches. The CDR3 covers 14 residues. Assignment of participants to cohorts was predicated upon participant-reported clinical history. Resolution of symptoms, clearance, or two negative PCRs was present in recovered Cohort 3 donors.

The sequence derives from a woman younger than 45 who had recovered from COVID-19. Specimen: PBMCs or T cells enriched from blood (not recorded which). The chain carries TRBV5-1 and TRBJ2-2, with 8 bases fitting TRBD1. The CDR3 nucleotides read TGCGCCAGCAGCCCCCAGGGGGCGTCCGGGGAGCTGTTTTTT. Its translation: CASSPQGASGELFF.